This T cell receptor beta chain was sequenced during a study of cytomegalovirus exposure and HLA in healthy donors (dated by TCRdb to 2016 to 2017). Context from the whole study: An earlier analysis of some 550 of the donors reported more than 250 Gb of sequence data and around 110 million unique TCR beta sequences from about 200 million T cells. Approximately 310 gigabases of sequencing data and approximately 85 million unique TCR sequences were included in an early release covering several hundred HLA-typed donors. The genetic ancestry cluster associated with self-reported Caucasian donors included 65% to 90% of the roughly 410 genotyped donors. The study aimed to test whether signatures of past pathogen exposure could be identified by cataloging public T cell receptors. The study used immunosequencing to profile the T cell repertoires of hundreds of subjects and linked those repertoires to cytomegalovirus serostatus. Besides the first cohort of some 670 subjects, a separate validation cohort made up of 120 different subjects was used. To predict cytomegalovirus infection status, the study brought together high-throughput TCR immunosequencing, statistical association of individual TCRs with disease status, and machine learning. To study patterns of TCR occurrence, a later analysis re-analyzed previously published TCR beta repertoires from 666 donors and added high-resolution HLA genotyping. The later analysis used no new phenotypic data to find candidate immune exposures, relying instead on TCR beta sequences and their occurrence across donors. To decide whether each TCR beta V gene segment behaved as functional or pseudogenic, an earlier analysis of some 600 of the donors relied on high-throughput TCR beta sequencing. Donor age, sex, ethnicity and CMV serostatus were collected together with the repertoire data. In a later genetic analysis, genome-wide SNP genotypes for about 65% of the roughly 670 donors were used, and that subset was treated as a discovery cohort. Every repertoire in the discovery cohort had been generated on one and the same sequencing platform. HLA typing included class I and class II loci at four-digit resolution. Typing coverage varied by locus: roughly 620-630 donors for A, B, C, DRB1 and DQB1; about 520 for DQA1; some 610 for DPA1; roughly 470 for DPB1. Four or five DR-DQ haplotypes were handled as single units for association and clustering because linkage in the cohort was strong. Among roughly 400 genotyped donors of the cohort, an average of roughly 230,000 unique TCR beta nucleotide sequences was sequenced per donor, of which approximately 19% were non-productive.

The cohort consisted of fewer than 700 healthy bone marrow donors. Cohort members were all nominally healthy when sampled, although unrecorded immune exposures were likely present. The donor tested CMV seropositive and was one of the 289 seropositive cohort members. A peripheral blood sample was provided by each donor, and peripheral blood mononuclear cells were used for TCR beta sequencing. Genomic DNA extraction from the blood cell samples was performed with the Qiagen DNeasy Blood Extraction Kit. Comments on this clone: There is no known antigen for this receptor. Base qualities are not provided; no much larger clone lies one nucleotide away.

The CDR3, from cysteine to phenylalanine, totals 14 residues. Of the read, only the CDR3 DNA is kept; its 42 bases are in frame from base 1. The junction carries 11 bases between V and J, which are trimmed by 3 bases and 3 bases respectively. CDR1 and CDR2, per the germline V gene, are KGHSH and LQKENI. To prepare the library, the immunoSEQ multiplex PCR assay was applied. For the multiplex PCR, a mixture combining 60 forward primers for TCR Vbeta segments and 13 reverse primers for TCR Jbeta segments was used. The CDR3 region of rearranged TCR beta genes was amplified from genomic DNA with a multiplex PCR assay. Amplified TCR beta libraries were sequenced as 87-base-pair reads on the Illumina HiSeq System. In the authors' own workflow: A later analysis counted tens of millions of unique TCR beta chains across the approximately 700 repertoires, and some 11 million of these chains were shared by at least two donors. A nearest-neighbor algorithm error-corrected the raw reads and collapsed the reads into unique sequences, merging closely related sequences to remove PCR and sequencing errors. Alignment of CDR3 sequences to IMGT reference sequences was used to assign V, D and J gene segments. For a sequence to be retained, a match of at least six nucleotides was required to both a V gene segment and a J gene segment. A rearrangement was called productive if the CDR3 had no stop codons and remained in frame with V and J, and every other rearrangement was called non-productive. CDR3 was defined according to IMGT convention as the region running from the second conserved V-encoded cysteine to the conserved J-encoded phenylalanine. Sequences without an unambiguous match to a single V gene segment were excluded from the earlier analysis of a few hundred of the donors. An earlier analysis of a few hundred of the donors called V segments functional above 56.7% productive rearrangements and segregating when the between-donor standard deviation exceeded 5%. A statistical classification framework was built to diagnose cytomegalovirus status from the catalog of TCR beta chain sequences. In a later analysis, V and J genes were assigned by comparing TCR nucleotide sequences against IMGT/GENE-DB human TR gene sequences. A later analysis assigned CDR3 sequences and most-parsimonious VDJ recombination scenarios with the TCRdist pipeline. In a later analysis, each TCR beta chain was defined by its CDR3 amino acid sequence together with its V-gene family, and reads without a unique V-gene family were excluded. A later analysis removed 592 highly shared, low-generation-probability nucleotide sequences to deal with suspected cross-contamination and a sequencing artifact. For each public chain, a later analysis derived a clonal expansion index from normalized ranks of inferred template counts within each repertoire. Generation probabilities in a later analysis came from a VDJ recombination model fitted to out-of-frame rearrangements, and those results were checked against IGoR. In a later analysis, hypergeometric tests were used to score TCR-TCR, TCR-HLA and TCR-CMV co-occurrence, with a repertoire-size bias correction applied to TCR pairs. In a later analysis, false discovery rates were estimated by permuting HLA or CMV assignments 20 times. In a later analysis, co-occurring TCRs were grouped using DBSCAN, with TCRdist sequence similarity added in when clustering inside HLA-allele-positive subsets. For co-occurrence clustering, repertoires with fewer than 30,000 or more than 120,000 public chains were excluded, along with roughly 5 repertoires with anomalous nucleotide sharing. In its TCRdb copy, this immuneACCESS table keeps in-frame sequences only and misses some clones. Where compared with another copy, unresolved V genes explain less than half of these, and the others have no known cause. V, J and clone size derive from that table, while D and trimming were established from the DNA sequence. The sample profile shows under 150,000 clones; about four fifths of them were found once. The top ten constitute roughly 4.2% of the sample.

Overall results and qualifications from the work: Across donors, most TCR sequences were observed very rarely, whereas some public TCRs were present in many individuals. When HLA alleles, especially DR and DQ, strongly co-occurred, attributing TCR associations to individual alleles was difficult. The classifier was reported to diagnose cytomegalovirus status with high specificity and sensitivity in both the original and validation cohorts. In a later analysis, HLA-associated TCR beta chains were found to be more clonally expanded and to have lower generation probabilities than equally common non-associated chains. Compared with the roughly 670-donor mean, donors in an Asian-associated ancestry cluster had fewer N-insertions in productive TCRs, according to a later genetic analysis. In a later analysis, several top co-occurrence clusters were reported to appear linked to parvovirus B19, influenza, CMV and Epstein-Barr virus. Three of the identified cytomegalovirus-associated TCR beta chains were confirmed in vitro to be specific for cytomegalovirus antigens. In a later analysis, TCR association rates were found to vary across HLA loci, with the most associated TCRs seen for DRB1 alleles and the fewest for HLA-C alleles. Some IMGT-functional V segments, including TRBV6-2 and TRBV6-3, could not be distinguished by the 87-base-pair reads and were therefore excluded. A further reported finding was that TCR beta sequences accurately predicted the HLA-A and HLA-B alleles for most subjects in the first cohort. In this cohort, only TCR beta chains were sequenced, and detectable features were limited by the absence of alpha or paired-chain data. According to the authors, the approach could potentially be generalized to other disease states and immunological phenotypes. Because HLA typing was unavailable for some donors at each locus, only the typed subset was used in association tests. About 17 rarely observed V segments, including chromosome 9 orphons, were excluded from the earlier analysis of several hundred of the donors because counts were too low. A total of 150 to 200 TCR beta chains were listed by the study as associated with cytomegalovirus. The only immune exposure information available for the cohort was CMV serostatus. The presence/absence analyses assumed that sequencing depth was roughly uniform across donors, and that assumption may not be true. At a false discovery rate of 0.05, a later analysis linked 16,951 TCR beta sequences to specific HLA alleles. A later analysis found that most CMV-associated TCR beta chains appeared HLA-restricted, with HLA associations seemingly driven largely by CMV exposure. A later genetic analysis associated a missense DCLRE1C variant with V-gene and J-gene trimming of TCR beta chains, and an independent cohort replicated the association. A cluster of highly shared sequence variants was judged likely to be a technical artifact of the sequencing pipeline. Correlated functional status among segregating V segments might be attributable to linkage disequilibrium, but an unknown experimental factor could not be ruled out. An earlier analysis of approximately 500 of the donors showed that most TCR beta V segments appeared in productive rearrangements either about 87% or about 30% of the time, which broadly matched IMGT annotations.

This receptor was identified in a man in his forties in good health and CMV-seropositive. Sequenced: PBMCs. This chain joins TRBV18 to TRBJ1-1; the D gene is unclear. The DNA sequence follows: TGTGCCAGCTCACCGGTTTCCCGGGACACTGAAGCTTTCTTT. This encodes CASSPVSRDTEAFF.